This T cell receptor beta chain is from a study of T cells in Graves' hyperthyroidism and ophthalmopathy. At the level of the study: It was at initial diagnosis, before any treatment, that peripheral blood was collected.

Germline CDR1 and CDR2: DFQATT and SNEGSKA (reference sequence). V lost 0 bases to trimming and J lost 7 bases; unmatched junction nucleotides: 7. There are 16 residues in the CDR3. The sample holds a few counts of this clonotype. There were TCR beta CDR3 regions amplified from RNA transcripts. A first-round RT-PCR of the TCR CDR3 used the HTBI primer set. MiXCR was run by TCRdb on the multiplex PCR reads, yielding one entry per CDR3 protein. Of around 250,000 distinct CDR3 sequences listed, 13% to 15% are singletons. The receptor was derived from a woman between 40 and 55 years old with Graves' hyperthyroidism that later progressed to Graves' ophthalmopathy. The sequenced sample consisted of blood. V gene TRBV20-1 combines with J gene TRBJ2-7, with 15 bases identical to TRBD2. CDR3 DNA: TGCAGTGCTAGAGATCGGACTAGCGGGAGGGATACGGAGCAGTACTTC. Protein: CSARDRTSGRDTEQYF.